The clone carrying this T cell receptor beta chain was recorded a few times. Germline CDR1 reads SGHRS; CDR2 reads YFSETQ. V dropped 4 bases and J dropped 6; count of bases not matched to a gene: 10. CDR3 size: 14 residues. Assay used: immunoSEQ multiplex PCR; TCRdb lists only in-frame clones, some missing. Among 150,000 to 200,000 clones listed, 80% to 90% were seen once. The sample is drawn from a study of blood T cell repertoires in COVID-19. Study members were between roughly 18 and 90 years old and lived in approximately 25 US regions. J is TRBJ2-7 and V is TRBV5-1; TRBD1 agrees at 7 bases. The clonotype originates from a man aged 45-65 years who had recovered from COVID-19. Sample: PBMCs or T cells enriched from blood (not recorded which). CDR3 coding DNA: TGCGCCAGCAGCCGGGACAGCCTAAGTCCCGAGCAGTACTTC. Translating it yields CASSRDSLSPEQYF.